This TCR beta chain was identified in a study of blood T cell repertoires in COVID-19. Study details: The United States, Italy and Spain were the sources of the acute and convalescent COVID-19 samples. Sources were T cells, B-cell-depleted T cells, or PBMCs; the material itself was cDNA or gDNA.

Participant age was roughly 18 to 95 years, and participants resided in 25 or so US areas. CDR3 length: 15 amino acids. The V gene end was trimmed by 1 base and the J gene end by 8 bases; junction bases not matched to a gene: 9. Germline V gene lookup returns CDR1 MGHRA and CDR2 YSYEKL. Authors' processing steps: Estimation of nucleated cell counts relied on the amplification of reference gene primers. TCRdb keeps only in-frame clones here, not all; method: immunoSEQ multiplex PCR. V, J and clone size derive from that table, while D and trimming were established from the DNA sequence. The sample carries 250,000 to 300,000 clones, under 90% recorded once.

Sequenced material: PBMCs or T cells enriched from blood (not recorded which). The V and J genes are TRBV4-1 and TRBJ1-2; 8 nucleotides match TRBD1. The sequence came from a man aged 25 to 45 with acute COVID-19. The CDR3 DNA is TGCGCCAGCAGCCAAGGTGGACAGGGCGAGTGGGGCTACACCTTC. Amino acid sequence: CASSQGGQGEWGYTF.